These T cell receptor beta chains were read from a single sample in a study of shared clonotypes between healthy human individuals. TCRdb's copy holds only in-frame clones and misses some; the assay was immunoSEQ multiplex PCR. The sample carries roughly 500,000 clones, almost 97% recorded once. The sample comprised naive CD4+ T cells sorted from blood. The receptor source for this set is a woman aged 30 to 39 in good health. CDR3s include the opening cysteine and the closing phenylalanine or tryptophan. D genes are given only for firm matches. The size of a clone is reported for some rows only, either as once, few or many, or as a class for expanded clones.

CDR3 DNA,CDR3 protein,J gene,V gene,clone size,D gene
TGCGCCAGCAGCTTGAGTTCGAGCGGGGCCTACAATGAGCAGTTCTTC,CASSLSSSGAYNEQFF,TRBJ2-1,TRBV5-1,.,TRBD2
TGTGCCAGCAGTTCGCCGGGACTAGGAGAAGAGACCCAGTACTTC,CASSSPGLGEETQYF,TRBJ2-5,TRBV28,.,TRBD2
TGTGCCAGCAGCCCGCTAGCGGGAGGAAGGTACGAGCAGTACTTC,CASSPLAGGRYEQYF,TRBJ2-7,TRBV7-9,.,TRBD2
TGTGCCAGCAGTTTATGGGCAGACCGGAGGTATGGCTACACCTTC,CASSLWADRRYGYTF,TRBJ1-2,TRBV28,.,.
TGTGCCACAAAGGGCGGGGGGTACAGCGGAAAAGAGACCCAGTACTTC,CATKGGGYSGKETQYF,TRBJ2-5,TRBV7-8,.,TRBD2
TGTGCCAGCAGTGAGTTGCGGGGTACTCAAGAGACCCAGTACTTC,CASSELRGTQETQYF,TRBJ2-5,TRBV2,.,.
TGTGCCAGTAGTACGACAGGGGGTGGAAACACCATATATTTT,CASSTTGGGNTIYF,TRBJ1-3,TRBV19,.,TRBD1
TGTGCCAGCAGTTTTGGGGGTGGGTATGGCTACACCTTC,CASSFGGGYGYTF,TRBJ1-2,TRBV28,.,.
TGTGCCAGCAGCTCCGGGACGGTGATGGGGACCCAGTACTTC,CASSSGTVMGTQYF,TRBJ2-5,TRBV9,.,.
TGTGCCAGCAGCCAGGGACTAGCGGGGGCTAGCACAGATACGCAGTATTTT,CASSQGLAGASTDTQYF,TRBJ2-3,TRBV2,.,TRBD2
TGTGCCAGCAGCAATGACTTGCCCGGACAGGGCTCCTACGAGCAGTACTTC,CASSNDLPGQGSYEQYF,TRBJ2-7,TRBV5-4,.,TRBD1
TGTGCCAGCAGATTGAAAAGGTCTAGTTCTGCGGGAGGTGACAATGAGCAGTTCTTC,CASRLKRSSSAGGDNEQFF,TRBJ2-1,TRBV7-2,.,TRBD2
TGTGCCAGCAGTTTAGCGCAGGGGAACTATGGCTACACCTTC,CASSLAQGNYGYTF,TRBJ1-2,TRBV28,.,.
TGCGCCAGCAGCTTAGTGACTAGCGGCACAGATACGCAGTATTTT,CASSLVTSGTDTQYF,TRBJ2-3,TRBV5-1,.,TRBD2
TGTGCCAGCAGTCTACAGGGGAACACTGAAGCTTTCTTT,CASSLQGNTEAFF,TRBJ1-1,TRBV2,.,.
TGTGCCAGCAGCCCCGACATGCTTGGCTACGAGCAGTACTTC,CASSPDMLGYEQYF,TRBJ2-7,TRBV5-4,.,.
TGTGCCAGCAGCTTGGAGGGCGAGCAGTTCTTC,CASSLEGEQFF,TRBJ2-1,TRBV11-2,.,.
TGCAGTGCTAGAGATCACTACACCTTC,CSARDHYTF,TRBJ1-2,TRBV20-1,.,.
TGTGCCAGTAGTAGAACTCGGACAGGGAATGGCAATCAGCCCCAGCATTTT,CASSRTRTGNGNQPQHF,TRBJ1-5,TRBV19,.,TRBD1
TGTGCCAGTACGATCGGGCAGGGGGTTATGAACACTGAAGCTTTCTTT,CASTIGQGVMNTEAFF,TRBJ1-1,TRBV19,.,TRBD1
TGTGCCAGCAGCTTAGATCGGGGCAATAGCAATCAGCCCCAGCATTTT,CASSLDRGNSNQPQHF,TRBJ1-5,TRBV7-8,.,.
TGCGCCAGCAGCTTGGATCTAGCGGGAGACGAGCAGTACTTC,CASSLDLAGDEQYF,TRBJ2-7,TRBV5-1,few,TRBD2
TGTGCCAGCAGCTTAGCAACGGCCAGCTCCTACGAGCAGTACTTC,CASSLATASSYEQYF,TRBJ2-7,TRBV7-6,.,.